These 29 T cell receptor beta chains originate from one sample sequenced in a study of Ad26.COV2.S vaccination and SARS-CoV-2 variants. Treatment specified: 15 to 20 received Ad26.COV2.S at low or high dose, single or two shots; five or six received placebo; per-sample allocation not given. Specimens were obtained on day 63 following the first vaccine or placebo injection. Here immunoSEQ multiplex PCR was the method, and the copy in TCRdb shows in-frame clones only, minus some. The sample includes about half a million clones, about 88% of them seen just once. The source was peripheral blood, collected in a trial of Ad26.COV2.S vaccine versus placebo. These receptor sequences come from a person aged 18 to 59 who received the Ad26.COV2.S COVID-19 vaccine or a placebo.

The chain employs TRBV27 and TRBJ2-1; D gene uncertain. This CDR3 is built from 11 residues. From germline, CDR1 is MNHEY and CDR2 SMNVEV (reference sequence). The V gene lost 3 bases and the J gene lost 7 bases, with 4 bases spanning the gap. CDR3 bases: TGTGCCAGCAGTTTCAGGAATGAGCAGTTCTTC. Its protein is CASSFRNEQFF.

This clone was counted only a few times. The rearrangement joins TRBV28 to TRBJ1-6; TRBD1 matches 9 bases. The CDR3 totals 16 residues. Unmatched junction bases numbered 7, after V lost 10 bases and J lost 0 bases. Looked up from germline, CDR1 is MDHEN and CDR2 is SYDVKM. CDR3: CATRQGVGSYNSPLHF. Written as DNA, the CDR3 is TGTGCCACTCGACAGGGGGTTGGCTCCTATAATTCACCCCTCCACTTT.

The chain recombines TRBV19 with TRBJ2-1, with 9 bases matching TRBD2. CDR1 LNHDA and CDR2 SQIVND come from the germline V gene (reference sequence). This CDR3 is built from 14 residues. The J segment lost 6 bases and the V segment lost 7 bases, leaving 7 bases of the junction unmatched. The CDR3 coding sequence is TGTGCCAGTACCTCCGGACTAGCGTCCAATGAGCAGTTCTTC. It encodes CASTSGLASNEQFF.

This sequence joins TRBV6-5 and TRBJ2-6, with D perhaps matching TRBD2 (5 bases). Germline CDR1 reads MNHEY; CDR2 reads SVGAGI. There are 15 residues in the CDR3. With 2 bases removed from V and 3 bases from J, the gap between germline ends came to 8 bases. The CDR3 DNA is TGTGCCAGCAGTTACCGCAGCGGTGGGGCCAACGTCCTGACTTTC. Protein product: CASSYRSGGANVLTF.

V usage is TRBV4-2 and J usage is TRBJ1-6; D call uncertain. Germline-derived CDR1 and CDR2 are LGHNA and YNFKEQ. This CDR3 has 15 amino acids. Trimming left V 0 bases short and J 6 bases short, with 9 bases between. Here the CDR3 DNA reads TGTGCCAGCAGCCAAGAATGGCAGCTTAATTCACCCCTCCACTTT. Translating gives CASSQEWQLNSPLHF.

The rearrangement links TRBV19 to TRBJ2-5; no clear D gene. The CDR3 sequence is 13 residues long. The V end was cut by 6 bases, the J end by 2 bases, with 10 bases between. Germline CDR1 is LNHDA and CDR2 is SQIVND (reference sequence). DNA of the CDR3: TGTGCCAGTAGATTGGCGGAGCAAGAGACCCAGTACTTC. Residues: CASRLAEQETQYF. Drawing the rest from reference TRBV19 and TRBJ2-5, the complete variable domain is DGGITQSPKYLFRKEGQNVTLSCEQNLNHDAMYWYRQDPGQGLRLIYYSQIVNDFQKGDIAEGYSVSREKKESFPLTVTSAQKNPTAFYLCASRLAEQETQYFGPGTRLLVL.

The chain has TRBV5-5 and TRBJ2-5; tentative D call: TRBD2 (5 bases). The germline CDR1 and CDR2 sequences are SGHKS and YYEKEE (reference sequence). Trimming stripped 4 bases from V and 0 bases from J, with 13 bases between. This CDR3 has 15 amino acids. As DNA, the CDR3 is TGTGCCAGCAGCCCCGGAGCGGTGAACCAAGAGACCCAGTACTTC. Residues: CASSPGAVNQETQYF.

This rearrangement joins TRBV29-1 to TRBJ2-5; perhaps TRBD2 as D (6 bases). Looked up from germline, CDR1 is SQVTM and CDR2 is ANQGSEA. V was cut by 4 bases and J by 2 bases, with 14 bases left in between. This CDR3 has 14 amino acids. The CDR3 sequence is CSVGGVVKQETQYF. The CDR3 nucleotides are TGCAGCGTTGGGGGGGTTGTGAAGCAAGAGACCCAGTACTTC.

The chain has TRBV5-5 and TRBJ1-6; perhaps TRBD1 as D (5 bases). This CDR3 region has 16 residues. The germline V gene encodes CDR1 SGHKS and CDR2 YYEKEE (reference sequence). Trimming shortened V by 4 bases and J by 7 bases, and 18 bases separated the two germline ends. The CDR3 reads CASSRDQWGSNSPLHF. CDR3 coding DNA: TGTGCCAGCAGCCGGGACCAATGGGGGAGCAATTCACCCCTCCACTTT.

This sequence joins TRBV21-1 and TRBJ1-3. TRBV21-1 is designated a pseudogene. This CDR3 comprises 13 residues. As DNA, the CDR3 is TGTGCCAGCAGCAAACCTCTTAAGGCGCCAATATATTTT. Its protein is CASSKPLKAPIYF.

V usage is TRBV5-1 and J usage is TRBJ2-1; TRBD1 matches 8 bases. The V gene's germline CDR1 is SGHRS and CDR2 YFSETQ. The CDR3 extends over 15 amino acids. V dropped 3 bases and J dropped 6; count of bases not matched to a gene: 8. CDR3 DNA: TGCGCCAGCAGCTCCGGGACAGGAGACGCCAATGAGCAGTTCTTC. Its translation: CASSSGTGDANEQFF.

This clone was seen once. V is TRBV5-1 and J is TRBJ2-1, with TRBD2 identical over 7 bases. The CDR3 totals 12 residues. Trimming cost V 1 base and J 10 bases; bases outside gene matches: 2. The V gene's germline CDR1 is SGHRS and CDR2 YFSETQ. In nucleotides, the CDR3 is TGCGCCAGCAGCTTGACTAGCGAGGAGCAGTTCTTC. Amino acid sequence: CASSLTSEEQFF.

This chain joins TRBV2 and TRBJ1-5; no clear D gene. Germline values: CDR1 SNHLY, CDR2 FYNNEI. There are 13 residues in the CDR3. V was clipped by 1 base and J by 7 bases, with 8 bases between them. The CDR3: CASSEVLGQPQHF. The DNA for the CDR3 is TGTGCCAGCAGTGAAGTACTGGGACAGCCCCAGCATTTT.

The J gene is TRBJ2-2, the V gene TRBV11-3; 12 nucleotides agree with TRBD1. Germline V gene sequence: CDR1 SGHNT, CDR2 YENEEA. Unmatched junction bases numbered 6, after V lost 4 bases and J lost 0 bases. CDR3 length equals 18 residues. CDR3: CASSYRDRGHSNTGELFF. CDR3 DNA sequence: TGTGCCAGCAGCTACCGGGACAGGGGGCATTCGAACACCGGGGAGCTGTTTTTT.

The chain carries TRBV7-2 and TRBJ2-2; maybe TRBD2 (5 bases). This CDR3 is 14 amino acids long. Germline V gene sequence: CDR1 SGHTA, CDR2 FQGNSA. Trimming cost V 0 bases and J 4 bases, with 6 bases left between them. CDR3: CASSLAAGTGELFF. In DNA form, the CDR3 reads TGTGCCAGCAGCTTAGCGGCGGGCACCGGGGAGCTGTTTTTT. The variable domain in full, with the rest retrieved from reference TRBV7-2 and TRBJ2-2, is GAGVSQSPSNKVTEKGKDVELRCDPISGHTALYWYRQSLGQGLEFLIYFQGNSAPDKSGLPSDRFSAERTGGSVSTLTIQRTQQEDSAVYLCASSLAAGTGELFFGEGSRLTVL.

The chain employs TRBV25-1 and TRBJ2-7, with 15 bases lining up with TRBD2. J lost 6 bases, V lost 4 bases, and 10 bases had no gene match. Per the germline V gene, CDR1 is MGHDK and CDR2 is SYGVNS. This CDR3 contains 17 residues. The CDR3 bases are TGTGCCAGCAGTGCGACCCCGGGACTAGCGGGAGGACGCGAGCAGTACTTC. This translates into CASSATPGLAGGREQYF.

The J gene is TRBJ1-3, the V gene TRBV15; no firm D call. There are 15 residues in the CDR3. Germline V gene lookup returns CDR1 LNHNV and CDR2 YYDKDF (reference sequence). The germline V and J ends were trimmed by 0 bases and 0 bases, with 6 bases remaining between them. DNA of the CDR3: TGTGCCACCAGCAGAGATCCCGGCTCTGGAAACACCATATATTTT. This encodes CATSRDPGSGNTIYF.

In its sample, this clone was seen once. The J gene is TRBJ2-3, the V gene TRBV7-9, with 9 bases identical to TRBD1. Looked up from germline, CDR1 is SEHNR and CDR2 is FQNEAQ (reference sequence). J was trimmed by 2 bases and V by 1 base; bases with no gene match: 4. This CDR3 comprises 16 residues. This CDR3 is CASSLEGTGYTDTQYF. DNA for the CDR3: TGTGCCAGCAGCTTAGAGGGGACAGGGTACACAGATACGCAGTATTTT.

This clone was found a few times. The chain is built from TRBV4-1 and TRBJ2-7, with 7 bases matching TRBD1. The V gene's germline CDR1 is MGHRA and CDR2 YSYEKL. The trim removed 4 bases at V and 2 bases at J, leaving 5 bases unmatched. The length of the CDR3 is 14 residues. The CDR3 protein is CASSPWDRTYEQYF. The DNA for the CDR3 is TGCGCCAGCAGCCCCTGGGACAGAACCTACGAGCAGTACTTC.

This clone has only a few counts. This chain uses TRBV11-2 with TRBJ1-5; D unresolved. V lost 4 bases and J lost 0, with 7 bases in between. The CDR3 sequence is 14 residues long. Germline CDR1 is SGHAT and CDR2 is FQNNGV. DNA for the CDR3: TGTGCCAGCAGCTCCCTTTATAGCAATCAGCCCCAGCATTTT. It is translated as CASSSLYSNQPQHF. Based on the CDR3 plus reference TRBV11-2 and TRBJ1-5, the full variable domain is EAGVAQSPRYKIIEKRQSVAFWCNPISGHATLYWYQQILGQGPKLLIQFQNNGVVDDSQLPKDRFSAERLKGVDSTLKIQPAKLEDSAVYLCASSSLYSNQPQHFGDGTRLSIL.

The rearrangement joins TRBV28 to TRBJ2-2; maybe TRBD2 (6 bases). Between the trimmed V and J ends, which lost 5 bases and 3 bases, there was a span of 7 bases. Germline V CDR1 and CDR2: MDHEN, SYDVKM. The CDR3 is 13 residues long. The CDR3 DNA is TGTGCCAGCAGTCCGGGAGACACCGGGGAGCTGTTTTTT. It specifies CASSPGDTGELFF.

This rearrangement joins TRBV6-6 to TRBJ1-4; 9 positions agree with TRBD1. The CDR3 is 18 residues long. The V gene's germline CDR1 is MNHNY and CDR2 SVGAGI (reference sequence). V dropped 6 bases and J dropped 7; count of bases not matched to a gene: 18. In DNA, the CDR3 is TGTGCCAGCAGACGAAGGGGGACAGGGCGAGTGCCGGGTGAAAAACTGTTTTTT. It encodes CASRRRGTGRVPGEKLFF.

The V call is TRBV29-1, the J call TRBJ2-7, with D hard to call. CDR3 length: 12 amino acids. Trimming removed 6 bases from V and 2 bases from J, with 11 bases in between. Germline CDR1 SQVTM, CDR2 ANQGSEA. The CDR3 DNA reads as TGCAGCGTACGGAAAACAACCTACGAGCAGTACTTC. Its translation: CSVRKTTYEQYF.

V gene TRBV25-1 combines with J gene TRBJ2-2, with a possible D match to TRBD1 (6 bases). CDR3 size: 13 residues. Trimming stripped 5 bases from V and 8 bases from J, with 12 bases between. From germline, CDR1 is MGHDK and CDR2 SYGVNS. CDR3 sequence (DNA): TGTGCCAGCAGTTATCCTCAGGGGGGGGAGCTGTTTTTT. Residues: CASSYPQGGELFF.

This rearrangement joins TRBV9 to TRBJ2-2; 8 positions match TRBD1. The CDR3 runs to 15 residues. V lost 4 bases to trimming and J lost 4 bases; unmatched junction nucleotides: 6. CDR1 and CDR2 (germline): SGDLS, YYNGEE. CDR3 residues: CASSFTDRVTGELFF. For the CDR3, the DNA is TGTGCCAGCAGCTTTACGGACAGGGTCACCGGGGAGCTGTTTTTT.

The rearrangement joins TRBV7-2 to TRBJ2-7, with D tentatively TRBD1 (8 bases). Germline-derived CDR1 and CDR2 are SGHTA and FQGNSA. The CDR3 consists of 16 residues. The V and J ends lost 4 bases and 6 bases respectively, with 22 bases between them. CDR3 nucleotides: TGTGCCAGCAGCTCGGTTTCACAGGGGGGGGTTTTCGAGCAGTACTTC. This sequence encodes CASSSVSQGGVFEQYF.

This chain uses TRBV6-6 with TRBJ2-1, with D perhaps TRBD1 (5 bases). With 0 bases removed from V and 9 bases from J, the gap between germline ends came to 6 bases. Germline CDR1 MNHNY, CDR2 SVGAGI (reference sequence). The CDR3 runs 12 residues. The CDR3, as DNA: TGTGCCAGCAGTTACTCAGGGGTTGAGCAGTTCTTC. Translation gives CASSYSGVEQFF.

The CDR3 bases are TGTGCCAGCAGTGAAGACCACCTTAACTATTCGTTCGGCTACACCTTC. Amino acid sequence: CASSEDHLNYSFGYTF. This chain links TRBV2 with TRBJ1-2; D is unresolved. Germline V lookup: CDR1 SNHLY, CDR2 FYNNEI. The germline V and J ends were trimmed by 1 base and 8 bases, with 20 bases remaining between them. This CDR3 region has 16 residues. Full variable domain (rest looked up from reference TRBV2 and TRBJ1-2): EPEVTQTPSHQVTQMGQEVILRCVPISNHLYFYWYRQILGQKVEFLVSFYNNEISEKSEIFDDQFSVERPDGSNFTLKIRSTKLEDSAMYFCASSEDHLNYSFGYTFGSGTRLTVV.

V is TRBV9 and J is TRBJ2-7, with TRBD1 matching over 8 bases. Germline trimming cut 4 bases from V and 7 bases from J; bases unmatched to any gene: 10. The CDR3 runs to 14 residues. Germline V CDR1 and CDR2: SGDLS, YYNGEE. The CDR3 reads CASSPRRGPEEQYF. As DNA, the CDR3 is TGTGCCAGCAGCCCCCGCAGGGGGCCGGAAGAGCAGTACTTC.